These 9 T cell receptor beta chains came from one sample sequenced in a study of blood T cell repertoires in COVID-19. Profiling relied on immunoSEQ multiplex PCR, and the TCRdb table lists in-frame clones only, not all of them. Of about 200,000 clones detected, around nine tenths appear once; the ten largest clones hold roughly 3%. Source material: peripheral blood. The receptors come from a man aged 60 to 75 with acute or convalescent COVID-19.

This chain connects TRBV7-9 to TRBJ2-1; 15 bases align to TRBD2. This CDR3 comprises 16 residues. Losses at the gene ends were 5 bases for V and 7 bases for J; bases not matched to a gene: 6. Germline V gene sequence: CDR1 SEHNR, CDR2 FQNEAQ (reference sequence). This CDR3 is CASSTWTSGGANEQFF. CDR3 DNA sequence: TGTGCCAGCAGCACCTGGACTAGCGGGGGGGCGAATGAGCAGTTCTTC.

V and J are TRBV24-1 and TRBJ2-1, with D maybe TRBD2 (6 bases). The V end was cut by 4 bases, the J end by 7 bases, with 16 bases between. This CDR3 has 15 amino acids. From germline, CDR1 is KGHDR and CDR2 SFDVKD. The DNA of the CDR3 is TGTGCCACCAGTGACCCCGGTGGGGCGGGGAATGAGCAGTTCTTC. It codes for CATSDPGGAGNEQFF.

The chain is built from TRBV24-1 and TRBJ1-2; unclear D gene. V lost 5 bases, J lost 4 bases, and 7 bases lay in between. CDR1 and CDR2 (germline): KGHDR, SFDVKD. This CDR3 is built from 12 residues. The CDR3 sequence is CATSVGSYGYTF. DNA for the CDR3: TGTGCCACCAGTGTGGGCAGCTATGGCTACACCTTC.

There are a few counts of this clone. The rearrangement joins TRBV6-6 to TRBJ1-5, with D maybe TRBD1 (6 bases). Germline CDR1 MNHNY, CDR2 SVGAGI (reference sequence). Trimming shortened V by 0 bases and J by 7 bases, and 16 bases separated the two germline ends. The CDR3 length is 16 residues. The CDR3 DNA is TGTGCCAGCAGTTACTCACAGGGTGAGGGAAGGCAGCCCCAGCATTTT. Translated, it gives CASSYSQGEGRQPQHF.

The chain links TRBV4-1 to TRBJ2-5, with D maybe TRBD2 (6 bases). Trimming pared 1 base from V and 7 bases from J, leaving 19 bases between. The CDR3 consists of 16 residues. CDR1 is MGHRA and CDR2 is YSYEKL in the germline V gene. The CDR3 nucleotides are TGCGCCAGCAGCCAAGCCGGGGGATCTGGGGGATGGACCCAGTACTTC. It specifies CASSQAGGSGGWTQYF.

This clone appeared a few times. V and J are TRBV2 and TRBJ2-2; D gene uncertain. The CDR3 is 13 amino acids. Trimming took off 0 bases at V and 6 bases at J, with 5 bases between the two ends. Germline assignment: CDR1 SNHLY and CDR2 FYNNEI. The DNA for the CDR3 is TGTGCCAGCAGTGAAGCGGGCGCCGGGGAGCTGTTTTTT. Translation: CASSEAGAGELFF.

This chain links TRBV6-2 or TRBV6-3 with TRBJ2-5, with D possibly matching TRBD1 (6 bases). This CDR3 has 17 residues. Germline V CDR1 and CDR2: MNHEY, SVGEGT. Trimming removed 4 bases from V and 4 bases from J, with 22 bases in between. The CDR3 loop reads CASSSSTGSKNGETQYF. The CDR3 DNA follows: TGTGCCAGCAGTTCATCGACAGGATCTAAAAATGGAGAGACCCAGTACTTC.

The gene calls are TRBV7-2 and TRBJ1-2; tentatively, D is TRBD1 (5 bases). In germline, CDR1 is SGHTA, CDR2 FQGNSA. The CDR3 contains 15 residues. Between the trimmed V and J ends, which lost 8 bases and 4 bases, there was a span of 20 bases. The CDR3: CASRPLGRELYGYTF. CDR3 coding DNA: TGTGCCAGCCGCCCGTTAGGCAGGGAACTCTATGGCTACACCTTC. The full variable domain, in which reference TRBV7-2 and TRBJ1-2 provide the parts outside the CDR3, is GAGVSQSPSNKVTEKGKDVELRCDPISGHTALYWYRQSLGQGLEFLIYFQGNSAPDKSGLPSDRFSAERTGGSVSTLTIQRTQQEDSAVYLCASRPLGRELYGYTFGSGTRLTVV.

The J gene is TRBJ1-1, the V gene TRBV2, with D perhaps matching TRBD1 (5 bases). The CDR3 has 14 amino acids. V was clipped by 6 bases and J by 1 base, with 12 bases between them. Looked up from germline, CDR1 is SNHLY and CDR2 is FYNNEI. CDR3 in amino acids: CASRPGAGNTEAFF. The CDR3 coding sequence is TGTGCCAGCAGGCCTGGGGCCGGGAACACTGAAGCTTTCTTT. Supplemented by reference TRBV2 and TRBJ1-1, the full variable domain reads EPEVTQTPSHQVTQMGQEVILRCVPISNHLYFYWYRQILGQKVEFLVSFYNNEISEKSEIFDDQFSVERPDGSNFTLKIRSTKLEDSAMYFCASRPGAGNTEAFFGQGTRLTVV.